The 7 T cell receptor beta chains given below trace back to one sample, sequenced in a study of T cell changes during pregnancy in multiple sclerosis. Libraries were prepared by immunoSEQ multiplex PCR; TCRdb keeps only in-frame clonotypes and omits some of them. The table records under 60,000 clones, approximately 93% of them present only once. Sequencing was performed on CD4+ T cells from peripheral blood mononuclear cells, taken in the third trimester of pregnancy. These receptors came from a female donor with multiple sclerosis, enrolled in a pregnancy study.

This clone was detected once. The V gene is TRBV28, the J gene TRBJ1-1; 7 bases line up with TRBD1. Germline V lookup: CDR1 MDHEN, CDR2 SYDVKM. The CDR3 length is 14 residues. Unmatched junction bases numbered 4, after V lost 6 bases and J lost 0 bases. The CDR3 sequence: CASSPDRLNTEAFF. CDR3 DNA: TGTGCCAGCAGCCCGGACAGGCTGAACACTGAAGCTTTCTTT.

The genes are TRBV18 and TRBJ1-2; a weak D match, TRBD1 (6 bases). CDR3 length: 14 amino acids. Trimming cost V 2 bases and J 5 bases, with 12 bases left between them. Germline lookup yields CDR1 KGHSH and CDR2 LQKENI. This CDR3 reads CASSPGAGVYGYTF. The CDR3 DNA reads TGTGCCAGCTCACCAGGGGCAGGGGTATATGGCTACACCTTC.

This chain joins TRBV28 and TRBJ2-7; D perhaps matches TRBD1 (6 bases). V lost 3 bases, J lost 1 base, and 16 bases lay in between. Germline V gives CDR1 MDHEN, CDR2 SYDVKM. This CDR3 is 16 amino acids long. The CDR3 sequence: CASSLLYRVGSYEQYF. The CDR3 coding sequence is TGTGCCAGCAGTTTGTTGTACAGGGTCGGGTCCTACGAGCAGTACTTC.

The gene calls are TRBV7-9 and TRBJ2-1; 14 positions match TRBD2. Trimming removed 5 bases from V and 2 bases from J; junction bases left unmatched: 2. This CDR3 is built from 16 residues. The germline V gene encodes CDR1 SEHNR and CDR2 FQNEAQ (reference sequence). DNA of the CDR3: TGTGCCAGCAGCCCGACTAGCGGGAGGGCCTACAATGAGCAGTTCTTC. This encodes CASSPTSGRAYNEQFF.

This CDR3 is CSVDSAGQYGYTF. DNA for the CDR3: TGCAGCGTTGACTCCGCAGGGCAATATGGCTACACCTTC. This sequence joins TRBV29-1 and TRBJ1-2; D perhaps matches TRBD1 (5 bases). CDR3 length equals 13 residues. Between the trimmed V and J ends, which lost 3 bases and 5 bases, there was a span of 13 bases. Germline V lookup: CDR1 SQVTM, CDR2 ANQGSEA.

The chain links TRBV5-6 to TRBJ2-7; TRBD1 is a possible D gene (5 bases). Germline values: CDR1 SGHDT, CDR2 YYEEEE. V was pared by 0 bases and J by 6 bases, with 16 bases between. This CDR3 spans 15 amino acids. As DNA, the CDR3 is TGTGCCAGCAGCTTGGTAGGCAGGGATCTTCTCGAGCAGTACTTC. Residues: CASSLVGRDLLEQYF.

The chain joins TRBV6-1 to TRBJ1-4; TRBD1 aligns across 7 bases. The CDR3 is 14 residues long. V lost 6 bases, J lost 8 bases, and 9 bases stayed unmatched. CDR1 MNHNS and CDR2 SASEGT come from the germline V gene. CDR3 sequence reads: CASSARDSLEKLFF. In DNA, the CDR3 is TGTGCCAGCAGCGCCCGGGACAGCCTAGAAAAACTGTTTTTT.